The following is a T cell receptor beta chain sequence with its context. The CDR3 totals 13 residues. CDR1 and CDR2 (germline): SGHRS, YFSETQ. V lost 1 base, J lost 8 bases, and 9 bases lay in between. The record originates from a study of blood T cell repertoires in COVID-19. Study summary: The samples span acute and convalescent COVID-19 from the United States, Italy and Spain.

Clones were read by immunoSEQ multiplex PCR, and TCRdb kept only the in-frame ones, dropping some. The sample yields around 25,000 clones, about four fifths seen once. Input material: peripheral blood. The receptor's source is a man aged 70-80 years with acute or convalescent COVID-19. The chain links TRBV5-1 to TRBJ1-4; unclear D gene. CDR3 loop: CASSLRFAEKLFF. In nucleotides, the CDR3 is TGCGCCAGCAGCTTGCGTTTCGCGGAAAAACTGTTTTTT.